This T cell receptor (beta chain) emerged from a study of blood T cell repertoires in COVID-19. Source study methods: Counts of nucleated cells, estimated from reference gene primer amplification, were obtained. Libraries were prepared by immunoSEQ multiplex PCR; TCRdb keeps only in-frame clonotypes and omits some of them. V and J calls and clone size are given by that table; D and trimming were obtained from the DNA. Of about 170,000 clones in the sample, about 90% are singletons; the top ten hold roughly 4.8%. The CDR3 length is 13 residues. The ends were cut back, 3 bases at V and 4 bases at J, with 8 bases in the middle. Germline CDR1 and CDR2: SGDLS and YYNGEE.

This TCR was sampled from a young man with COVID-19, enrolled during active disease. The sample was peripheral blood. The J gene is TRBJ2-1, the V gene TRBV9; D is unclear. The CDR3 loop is CASSARTYNEQFF. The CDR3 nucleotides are TGTGCCAGCAGCGCACGAACTTACAATGAGCAGTTCTTC.